The 10 T cell receptor beta chains below were found in one sample sequenced in a study of cytomegalovirus exposure and HLA in healthy donors. PCR involved 60 Vbeta and 13 Jbeta primers. Here immunoSEQ multiplex PCR was the method, and the copy in TCRdb shows in-frame clones only, minus some. The sample has 150,000 to 200,000 clones, around 75% seen once. Sequenced material: PBMCs. These receptors all come from a male donor in good health and CMV-seronegative.

The chain uses TRBV12-2 and TRBJ2-7; TRBD2 is taken as the D call from the table, unchecked against the DNA. TRBV12-2 is recorded as a pseudogene. CDR3 length: 15 residues. The CDR3 region has the DNA TGTGCAAGTCGCACCGGACTAGCGGATACCTACGAGCAGTACTTC. Protein: CASRTGLADTYEQYF.

This rearrangement joins TRBV5-6 to TRBJ1-1; 8 bases map to TRBD1. This CDR3 contains 14 residues. Looked up from germline, CDR1 is SGHDT and CDR2 is YYEEEE. Trimming removed 4 bases from V and 5 bases from J; junction bases left unmatched: 7. CDR3 nucleotides: TGTGCCAGCAGCGGAAGACAGGGGAGGACTGAAGCTTTCTTT. This translates into CASSGRQGRTEAFF.

The chain uses TRBV29-1 and TRBJ1-2; D is possibly TRBD1 (6 bases). The CDR3 totals 13 residues. Trimming cost V 4 bases and J 2 bases, with 11 bases left between them. Germline V CDR1 and CDR2: SQVTM, ANQGSEA. The CDR3 DNA sequence: TGCAGCGTTGGGCAGGGGATAAACTATGGCTACACCTTC. Its protein is CSVGQGINYGYTF.

The V and J genes are TRBV11-2 and TRBJ2-1; D not resolved. V gave up 3 bases and J gave up 0 bases, with 9 bases separating them. Germline V CDR1 and CDR2: SGHAT, FQNNGV. The CDR3 runs 15 residues. Written as DNA, the CDR3 is TGTGCCAGCAGCTTGGGCCCGAGCTCCTACAATGAGCAGTTCTTC. The encoded protein is CASSLGPSSYNEQFF.

The chain recombines TRBV2 with TRBJ1-4, with 7 nucleotides matching TRBD1. V shed 8 bases and J 7 bases; nucleotides not matched to a gene: 13. CDR3 size: 15 residues. Germline-derived CDR1 and CDR2 are SNHLY and FYNNEI. The CDR3 bases are TGTGCCAGCGTCGGAGGACAGGCTCGGAGTGAAAAACTGTTTTTT. Amino acids: CASVGGQARSEKLFF.

The chain uses TRBV7-8 and TRBJ2-5; 9 bases fit TRBD2. Per germline, CDR1 SGHVS and CDR2 FQNEAQ. CDR3 length: 15 amino acids. Trimming removed 4 bases from V and 2 bases from J; junction bases left unmatched: 5. As DNA, the CDR3 is TGTGCCAGCAGCTCGGGACTAGCCCTTCAAGAGACCCAGTACTTC. Amino acids: CASSSGLALQETQYF.

The rearrangement joins TRBV18 to TRBJ2-2, with 9 bases matching TRBD2. V trimming: 1 base; J trimming: 5 bases; junction bases outside the gene matches: 5. This CDR3 is 16 amino acids long. Germline values: CDR1 KGHSH, CDR2 LQKENI. The CDR3 nucleotides read TGTGCCAGCTCACCACGGCGGGAGGGACCAACCGGGGAGCTGTTTTTT. The encoded protein is CASSPRREGPTGELFF.

This clone has only one observation. The chain is built from TRBV13 and TRBJ2-7; 9 bases agree with TRBD1. The V gene end was trimmed by 5 bases and the J gene end by 2 bases; junction bases not matched to a gene: 4. This CDR3 is 14 amino acids long. Germline CDR1 and CDR2: PRHDT and FYEKMQ (reference sequence). The CDR3 loop is CASSVGQGPYEQYF. Here the CDR3 DNA reads TGTGCCAGCAGCGTGGGACAGGGCCCCTACGAGCAGTACTTC.

This chain joins TRBV19 and TRBJ2-7, with TRBD2 matching 14 bases. V shed 5 bases, J shed 6 bases, and the junction held 3 bases outside the gene matches. This CDR3 region has 14 residues. Germline CDR1 reads LNHDA; CDR2 reads SQIVND (reference sequence). For the CDR3, the DNA is TGTGCCAGTAGTGTAGGACTAGCGGGAGGCGAGCAGTACTTC. Residues: CASSVGLAGGEQYF.

The chain carries TRBV7-9 and TRBJ1-5; possible D gene TRBD1, 5 bases. The CDR3 spans 14 residues. CDR1 is SEHNR and CDR2 is FQNEAQ in the germline V gene (reference sequence). The germline V and J ends were trimmed by 5 bases and 3 bases, with 11 bases remaining between them. CDR3 amino acids: CASSPGGINQPQHF. The CDR3 region has the DNA TGTGCCAGCAGCCCCGGGGGTATCAATCAGCCCCAGCATTTT.